Sequencing of this TCR beta chain was carried out in a study of blood T cell repertoires in COVID-19. Study-level information: Samples came from the United States, Italy and Spain, spanning acute and convalescent COVID-19. PBMCs, B-cell-depleted T cells, or T cells were the source of the cDNA or gDNA that made up the material.

The CDR3 is made up of 13 amino acids. Germline CDR1 SEHNR, CDR2 FQNEAQ (reference sequence). With 1 base removed from V and 0 bases from J, the gap between germline ends came to 3 bases. Authors' data handling: Reference gene primer amplification gave estimated nucleated cell counts. Produced via immunoSEQ multiplex PCR; TCRdb's table is partial and in-frame only. The V and J calls and clone size are taken from that table; D and trimming were inferred from the DNA. The table records roughly 150,000 clones, approximately 91% of them present only once. This receptor was obtained from a woman in her seventies with acute or convalescent COVID-19. The chain joins TRBV7-9 to TRBJ1-1; D is uncertain. Material for sequencing was peripheral blood. The CDR3 region is CASSLDMNTEAFF. The CDR3, as DNA: TGTGCCAGCAGCTTAGATATGAACACTGAAGCTTTCTTT.